The rows below give T cell receptor beta chains drawn from one sample of a study of cytomegalovirus exposure and HLA in healthy donors. TCRdb keeps only in-frame clones here, not all; method: immunoSEQ multiplex PCR. This sample carries under 130,000 clones, around 80% of them seen once, and the ten largest clones take 10%. Sequencing used PBMCs. Receptor source: a woman aged 18 to 35 in good health and CMV-seropositive. Each CDR3 is given with its conserved first and last residue. The order of the fields is J gene, clone size, D gene, V gene, CDR3 DNA, CDR3 protein. The D gene is left open where the match is weak. Not all rows give a size; the values are once, few, many and, for expanded clones, a class.

J: TRBJ2-1
size: .
D: .
V: TRBV6-5
DNA: TGTGCCAGCAGTTACTCGCTAGGCCACGGGGATGAGCAGTTCTTC
CDR3: CASSYSLGHGDEQFF

J: TRBJ2-5
size: few
D: .
V: TRBV6-5
DNA: TGTGCCAGCAGTACCAACAGGGGGGGGGAGACCCAGTACTTC
CDR3: CASSTNRGGETQYF

J: TRBJ1-5
size: .
D: .
V: TRBV7-6
DNA: TGTGCCAGCAGCTTAGCGCGGGGTAGCAATCAGCCCCAGCATTTT
CDR3: CASSLARGSNQPQHF

J: TRBJ2-5
size: .
D: .
V: TRBV5-5
DNA: TGTGCCAGCAGCTATCGGACACGATTCCAAGAGACCCAGTACTTC
CDR3: CASSYRTRFQETQYF

J: TRBJ2-3
size: .
D: TRBD2
V: TRBV6-1
DNA: TGTGCCAGCAGTGAAATGGCTAGCGGGGGGGGGAAAGATACGCAGTATTTT
CDR3: CASSEMASGGGKDTQYF

J: TRBJ2-7
size: once
D: .
V: TRBV10-3
DNA: TGTGCCACCGTCCAGGCGGGGTCCTCCTACGAGCAGTACTTC
CDR3: CATVQAGSSYEQYF

J: TRBJ1-1
size: few
D: .
V: TRBV10-2
DNA: TGCGCCAGCAGTGATGTATCACAGATGAACACTGAAGCTTTCTTT
CDR3: CASSDVSQMNTEAFF

J: TRBJ2-1
size: .
D: TRBD2
V: TRBV4-3
DNA: TGCGCCAGCAGTCGAGACTCTAGCGGGAAAACGTTGAGTGAGCAGTTCTTC
CDR3: CASSRDSSGKTLSEQFF

J: TRBJ2-1
size: .
D: .
V: TRBV6-5
DNA: TGTGCCAGCAGTTACAGTCCAGCGGGCGGCAATGAGCAGTTCTTC
CDR3: CASSYSPAGGNEQFF

J: TRBJ1-5
size: .
D: TRBD1
V: TRBV18
DNA: TGTGCCAGCTCGCCGGGACAGGGGGGCGGAAGCAATCAGCCCCAGCATTTT
CDR3: CASSPGQGGGSNQPQHF

J: TRBJ1-1
size: few
D: TRBD1
V: TRBV6-6
DNA: TGTGCCAGCATTGACAGGGGGAACACTGAAGCTTTCTTT
CDR3: CASIDRGNTEAFF

J: TRBJ2-1
size: once
D: TRBD1
V: TRBV6-5
DNA: TGTGCCAGCAGTAATCGACAGGGTGGTGAGCAGTTCTTC
CDR3: CASSNRQGGEQFF

J: TRBJ2-2
size: few
D: .
V: TRBV19
DNA: TGTGCCAGTAGTATCGAATTAGTCGACGGGGAGCTGTTTTTT
CDR3: CASSIELVDGELFF

J: TRBJ1-2
size: few
D: .
V: TRBV9
DNA: TGTGCCAGCAGCGTGACAGATGCTAACTATGGCTACACCTTC
CDR3: CASSVTDANYGYTF

J: TRBJ1-2
size: .
D: .
V: TRBV5-4
DNA: TGTGCCAGCAGCTTGGATCAGGGATTCTATGGCTACACCTTC
CDR3: CASSLDQGFYGYTF

J: TRBJ1-2
size: once
D: .
V: TRBV9
DNA: TGTGCCAGCAGCGAGGGGACACAGGGAGACGACCCAAATAACTATGGCTACACCTTC
CDR3: CASSEGTQGDDPNNYGYTF

J: TRBJ2-5
size: .
D: TRBD2
V: TRBV7-9
DNA: TGTGCCAGCAGCGGCACTAGCGGGGGGGACCAAGAGACCCAGTACTTC
CDR3: CASSGTSGGDQETQYF

J: TRBJ1-3
size: .
D: .
V: TRBV30
DNA: TGTGCCTGGAGCTCCTGGGGGGGCACTGGAAACACCATATATTTT
CDR3: CAWSSWGGTGNTIYF

J: TRBJ1-2
size: .
D: .
V: TRBV5-4
DNA: TGTGCCAGCAGCGGGCAACAGGGCTTCTATGGCTACACCTTC
CDR3: CASSGQQGFYGYTF

J: TRBJ2-7
size: .
D: .
V: TRBV4-2
DNA: TGTGCCAGCAGCCAAGACGTTGGCGGGTACGAGCAGTACTTC
CDR3: CASSQDVGGYEQYF

J: TRBJ1-3
size: few
D: TRBD1
V: TRBV6-4
DNA: TGTGCCAGCAGTGACTTCCGACAGGGGGCATCGGGAAACACCATATATTTT
CDR3: CASSDFRQGASGNTIYF

J: TRBJ2-3
size: once
D: TRBD1
V: TRBV5-1
DNA: TGCGCCAGCAGCTCCCTGCTCGGTACAGGGGGCAGGCATAGCACAGATACGCAGTATTTT
CDR3: CASSSLLGTGGRHSTDTQYF

J: TRBJ1-5
size: .
D: .
V: TRBV9
DNA: TGTGCCAGCAGCGCGCGAGGGGAGGTACATCAGCCCCAGCATTTT
CDR3: CASSARGEVHQPQHF

J: TRBJ2-1
size: .
D: .
V: TRBV6-4
DNA: TGTGCCAGCAGTGACTCTCTTAGCGCGGATGAGCAGTTCTTC
CDR3: CASSDSLSADEQFF

J: TRBJ2-7
size: .
D: TRBD2
V: TRBV5-1
DNA: TGCGCCAGCAGCTTGGGGGCTAGCGGGAGTTTGGGCCCCTCCGCCTACGAGCAGTACTTC
CDR3: CASSLGASGSLGPSAYEQYF

J: TRBJ2-1
size: once
D: TRBD1
V: TRBV5-1
DNA: TGCGCCAGCAGCTTGCTCGGACAGGGAAACAATGAGCAGTTCTTC
CDR3: CASSLLGQGNNEQFF

J: TRBJ2-2
size: .
D: .
V: TRBV12-5
DNA: TGTGCTAGTTCCCTCGGGACAACGAACACCGGGGAGCTGTTTTTT
CDR3: CASSLGTTNTGELFF

J: TRBJ1-2
size: .
D: TRBD1
V: TRBV7-3
DNA: TGTGCCAGCAGCACAACAGGGGGCGGTGTGGGCTACACCTTC
CDR3: CASSTTGGGVGYTF

J: TRBJ1-5
size: .
D: .
V: TRBV9
DNA: TGTGCCAGCAGCGTAGGGCTTAACAATCAGCCCCAGCATTTT
CDR3: CASSVGLNNQPQHF

J: TRBJ2-3
size: .
D: TRBD2
V: TRBV5-1
DNA: TGCGCCAGCAGCTTACTGTCGGGAGGGACAGATACGCAGTATTTT
CDR3: CASSLLSGGTDTQYF

J: TRBJ1-4
size: few
D: TRBD1
V: TRBV28
DNA: TGTGCCAGCAGTCAACGACAGGGGGCGGGGGTGAGGAAACTGTTTTTT
CDR3: CASSQRQGAGVRKLFF

J: TRBJ2-7
size: .
D: TRBD1
V: TRBV5-1
DNA: TGCGCCAGCAGCTTCAAATCCGGGACAGGGATGGACCTCTACGAGCAGTACTTC
CDR3: CASSFKSGTGMDLYEQYF

J: TRBJ2-5
size: .
D: .
V: TRBV9
DNA: TGTGCCAGCAGCGTAGGCCAGTACCAAGAGACCCAGTACTTC
CDR3: CASSVGQYQETQYF

J: TRBJ1-1
size: .
D: TRBD1
V: TRBV7-3
DNA: TGTGCCAGCAGCAGCCCTCAGGGGGTGAACACTGAAGCTTTCTTT
CDR3: CASSSPQGVNTEAFF

J: TRBJ2-5
size: .
D: .
V: TRBV5-1
DNA: TGCGCCAGCAGCTTGGGGGACTTACAAGAGACCCAGTACTTC
CDR3: CASSLGDLQETQYF

J: TRBJ2-2
size: few
D: .
V: TRBV27
DNA: TGTGCCAGCAGTGGTCAGGGGTTCGGGGAGCTGTTTTTT
CDR3: CASSGQGFGELFF

J: TRBJ2-1
size: .
D: TRBD2
V: TRBV5-4
DNA: TGTGCCAGCAGCTCCGGGACTAGCGGGAACAATGAGCAGTTCTTC
CDR3: CASSSGTSGNNEQFF

J: TRBJ2-3
size: .
D: .
V: TRBV7-9
DNA: TGTGCCAGCAGCTACCTCAAACGGGGTACGCAGTATTTT
CDR3: CASSYLKRGTQYF

J: TRBJ1-2
size: .
D: .
V: TRBV27
DNA: TGTGCCAGCAGTTTGGGCCGAGACTATGGCTACACCTTC
CDR3: CASSLGRDYGYTF

J: TRBJ1-4
size: .
D: .
V: TRBV19
DNA: TGTGCCAGTCCAGTACGGGGGGACAACAGCTACGAAAATGAAAAACTGTTTTTT
CDR3: CASPVRGDNSYENEKLFF

J: TRBJ2-5
size: .
D: TRBD2
V: TRBV10-3
DNA: TGTGCCATCAGTGAGGGGAGGACTAGCGGGGACCAAGAGACCCAGTACTTC
CDR3: CAISEGRTSGDQETQYF

J: TRBJ1-1
size: few
D: .
V: TRBV5-1
DNA: TGCGCCAGCAGCTTGGGGCAGGGGAGCACTGAAGCTTTCTTT
CDR3: CASSLGQGSTEAFF

J: TRBJ1-3
size: .
D: .
V: TRBV9
DNA: TGTGCCAGCAGCGGTTACTCTGGAAACACCATATATTTT
CDR3: CASSGYSGNTIYF

J: TRBJ2-7
size: .
D: .
V: TRBV19
DNA: TGTGCCAGTAGTATCCCGAAAGAGGCAGGGGTGGAAAACGAGCAGTACTTC
CDR3: CASSIPKEAGVENEQYF

J: TRBJ1-2
size: .
D: .
V: TRBV7-9
DNA: TGTGCCAGCAGCTTCGGCGGGGGCGCCGACTATGGCTACACCTTC
CDR3: CASSFGGGADYGYTF

J: TRBJ1-5
size: .
D: .
V: TRBV7-2
DNA: TGTGCCAGCAGCTTTTCAGGGATGAATCAGCCCCAGCATTTT
CDR3: CASSFSGMNQPQHF

J: TRBJ2-2
size: .
D: .
V: TRBV5-1
DNA: TGCGCCAGCAGCCGGGCCAGGGACACCGGGGAGCTGTTTTTT
CDR3: CASSRARDTGELFF

J: TRBJ2-7
size: .
D: .
V: TRBV7-2
DNA: TGTGCCAGCAGTCCAGGGGAAGTGGTCTACGAGCAGTACTTC
CDR3: CASSPGEVVYEQYF

J: TRBJ1-6
size: .
D: TRBD1
V: TRBV4-1
DNA: TGCGCCAGCAGCCTAGGACAGGGCGAATTTTCGCCCCTCCACTTT
CDR3: CASSLGQGEFSPLHF

J: TRBJ2-7
size: .
D: TRBD1
V: TRBV27
DNA: TGTGCCAGCAGTTTCCATGGGACAGGGGGGTCCGAGCAGTACTTC
CDR3: CASSFHGTGGSEQYF

J: TRBJ2-5
size: .
D: .
V: TRBV29-1
DNA: TGCAGCGTTGACGACAGCGAAGAGACCCAGTACTTC
CDR3: CSVDDSEETQYF

J: TRBJ2-7
size: .
D: .
V: TRBV13
DNA: TGTGCCAGCAGCTTAGTTTCCAGGGGCGAGCAGTACTTC
CDR3: CASSLVSRGEQYF

J: TRBJ1-5
size: .
D: .
V: TRBV7-2
DNA: TGTGCCAGCAGCTTAGCGCTTGGACACATCAATCAGCCCCAGCATTTT
CDR3: CASSLALGHINQPQHF

J: TRBJ2-3
size: .
D: TRBD2
V: TRBV9
DNA: TGTGCCAGCAGCGCACAGCCTCGGACTAGCGGTGTCACAGATACGCAGTATTTT
CDR3: CASSAQPRTSGVTDTQYF